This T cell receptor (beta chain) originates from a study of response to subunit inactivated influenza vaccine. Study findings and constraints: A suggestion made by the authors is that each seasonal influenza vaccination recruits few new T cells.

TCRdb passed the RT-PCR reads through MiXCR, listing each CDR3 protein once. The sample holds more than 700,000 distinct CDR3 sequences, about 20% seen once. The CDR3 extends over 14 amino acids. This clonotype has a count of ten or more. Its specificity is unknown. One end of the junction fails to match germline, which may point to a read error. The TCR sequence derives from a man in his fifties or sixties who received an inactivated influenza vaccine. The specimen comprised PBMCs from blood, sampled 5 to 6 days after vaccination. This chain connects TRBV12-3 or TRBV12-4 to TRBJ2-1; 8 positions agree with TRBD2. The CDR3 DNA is TGCGCCAGCAGCTTTTCGGGAGGGTACAATGAGCAGTTCTTC. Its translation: CASSFSGGYNEQFF.